Below are 5 T cell receptor beta chains sequenced from a single sample in a study of cytomegalovirus exposure and HLA in healthy donors (dated by TCRdb to 2017 to 2019). Receptors were amplified or captured by the immunoSEQ multiplex PCR assay. TCRdb stores this immuneACCESS table with in-frame sequences only. Part of the clones is absent; in the studies checked, under half of the shortfall reflects unresolved V genes, and no reason is known for the rest. A total of 120,000 to 150,000 clones appear in this sample, 88% of them only once. The top ten hold over 6.5% of the sample. Sequencing was carried out using PBMCs. The receptors here all came from a woman aged 18-30 years in good health and CMV-seropositive.

This clone was detected only once. The chain employs TRBV5-4 and TRBJ1-2; TRBD1 matches at 10 bases. Germline values: CDR1 SGHNT, CDR2 YYREEE (reference sequence). The CDR3 has 15 amino acids. With V trimmed by 2 bases and J by 5 bases, 6 bases remained unmatched. The CDR3 loop is CASSLRQGASYGYTF. CDR3 coding DNA: TGTGCCAGCAGCTTAAGACAGGGGGCGTCTTATGGCTACACCTTC.

The CDR3 reads CASSLRRETEAFF. The CDR3 region has the DNA TGTGCCAGCAGTTTACGACGGGAAACTGAAGCTTTCTTT. This rearrangement joins TRBV27 to TRBJ1-1; D not resolved. This CDR3 contains 13 residues. Trimming took 2 bases from V and 5 from J, leaving 9 bases between them. Germline V gene data show CDR1 as MNHEY and CDR2 as SMNVEV (reference sequence).

The chain recombines TRBV2 with TRBJ1-6, with D possibly TRBD1 on 5 matching bases. V lost 10 bases and J lost 6, with 19 bases in between. The germline V gene has CDR1 SNHLY and CDR2 FYNNEI. The CDR3 extends over 15 amino acids. CDR3 DNA sequence: TGTGCCACCAATGCGGGGGGGAGTGGTAATTCACCCCTCCACTTT. Translation gives CATNAGGSGNSPLHF. Based on the CDR3 plus reference TRBV2 and TRBJ1-6, the full variable domain is EPEVTQTPSHQVTQMGQEVILRCVPISNHLYFYWYRQILGQKVEFLVSFYNNEISEKSEIFDDQFSVERPDGSNFTLKIRSTKLEDSAMYFCATNAGGSGNSPLHFGNGTRLTVT.

The chain joins TRBV30 to TRBJ2-7; D uncertain. The CDR3 covers 14 residues. Deletions cut 0 bases from V and 5 bases from J, with 14 bases between. CDR1 and CDR2 from the germline V gene are GTSNPN and SVGIG (reference sequence). CDR3 region: CAWSVLNRRDEQYF. DNA for the CDR3: TGTGCCTGGAGTGTACTTAACCGCCGGGACGAGCAGTACTTC.

In nucleotides, the CDR3 is TGTGCCAGTCTACCGAGCTCCTACAATGAGCAGTTCTTC. Encoded protein: CASLPSSYNEQFF. The chain combines TRBV28 with TRBJ2-1; no firm D call. The ends were cut back, 9 bases at V and 0 bases at J, with 9 bases in the middle. The CDR3 is 13 residues long. Germline CDR1 MDHEN, CDR2 SYDVKM.